The 32 T cell receptor beta chains below were found in one sample sequenced in a study of blood T cells in healthy people across ages. Sample-barcoded 5' priming and a J-beta primer mix drove a second PCR of about 6 to 12 cycles. TCRdb redid the calling of the 5' RACE reads with MiXCR, one entry per CDR3 protein. The table shows around 870,000 distinct CDR3 sequences, with 29% occurring only once. Sequenced material: blood. The receptor set was obtained from an elderly woman in good health.

This clonotype was found many times. The DNA for the CDR3 is TGCAGTGCTCCAACTAGCGGGGAGAATGAGCAGTTCTTC. Translated: CSAPTSGENEQFF. This sequence joins TRBV20-1 and TRBJ2-1; 10 bases fit TRBD2. J lost 7 bases, V lost 5 bases, and 5 bases had no gene match. This CDR3 comprises 13 residues. The germline gives CDR1 DFQATT, CDR2 SNEGSKA (reference sequence).

As to this clonotype: It may be a read error: a sequence one base away is much more abundant. The chain has TRBV6-2 or TRBV6-3 and TRBJ2-1; weak D call: TRBD1 (7 bases). Germline lookup yields CDR1 MNHEY and CDR2 SVGEGT. The CDR3 contains 13 residues. CDR3 amino acids: CAGRGSGVREQFF. The CDR3 DNA reads as TGTGCCGGCAGGGGGTCGGGGGTCCGGGAGCAGTTCTTC.

This clonotype was detected a few times. The gene calls are TRBV7-9 and TRBJ1-2; no clear D. This CDR3 is built from 13 residues. V was cut by 2 bases and J by 8 bases, with 12 bases left in between. Germline V gene sequence: CDR1 SEHNR, CDR2 FQNEAQ (reference sequence). DNA for the CDR3: TGTGCCAGCAGCTTATATGAGGGCGGAGGCTACACCTTC. Translation: CASSLYEGGGYTF.

This clonotype appeared a few times. The V gene is TRBV28, the J gene TRBJ2-2; D gene ambiguous. The V and J ends lost 6 bases and 0 bases respectively, with 11 bases between them. The germline V gene has CDR1 MDHEN and CDR2 SYDVKM. This CDR3 spans 15 amino acids. CDR3 region: CASRAYGPNTGELFF. CDR3 bases: TGTGCCAGCAGGGCCTACGGGCCGAACACCGGGGAGCTGTTTTTT.

In this sample, this clonotype turned up many times. CDR3: CASTATGGLNQPQHF. Written as DNA, the CDR3 is TGTGCCAGCACGGCGACAGGGGGCCTTAATCAGCCCCAGCATTTT. V is TRBV12-3 or TRBV12-4 and J is TRBJ1-5, with 10 bases matching TRBD1. The trim removed 7 bases at V and 4 bases at J, leaving 7 bases unmatched. The length of the CDR3 is 15 residues.

The gene calls are TRBV2 and TRBJ1-5; no reliable D call. The CDR3 is 14 amino acids. V lost 2 bases and J 4 bases, leaving 9 bases between the germline ends. Germline V lookup: CDR1 SNHLY, CDR2 FYNNEI. CDR3 sequence: CASSELRFNQPQHF. In DNA form, the CDR3 reads TGTGCCAGCAGTGAACTGCGGTTTAATCAGCCCCAGCATTTT.

This clonotype was detected only a few times. V is TRBV12-3 or TRBV12-4 and J is TRBJ2-2, with D hard to call. This CDR3 contains 14 residues. V was clipped by 2 bases and J by 1 base, with 5 bases between them. The DNA of the CDR3 is TGTGCCAGCAGTTTATACCGGAACACCGGGGAGCTGTTTTTT. The encoded protein is CASSLYRNTGELFF.

This clonotype was seen ten or more times. This sequence joins TRBV12-3 or TRBV12-4 and TRBJ2-7; D uncertain. V was clipped by 6 bases and J by 0 bases, with 15 bases between them. The CDR3 extends over 15 amino acids. The CDR3 region is CASSLPGRNSYEQYF. Here the CDR3 DNA reads TGTGCCAGCAGCCTGCCGGGCAGGAACTCCTACGAGCAGTACTTC.

This clonotype was seen at least ten times. For the CDR3, the DNA is TGCGCCAGCAGCTTGACTAGTCCGAAAGAGACCCAGTACTTC. Translating it yields CASSLTSPKETQYF. The chain combines TRBV5-1 with TRBJ2-5; a possible D gene is TRBD2 (5 bases). V lost 1 base, J lost 3 bases, and 10 bases lay in between. Germline V CDR1 and CDR2: SGHRS, YFSETQ. The CDR3 has 14 residues.

The V and J genes are TRBV20-1 and TRBJ2-5; no reliable D call. This CDR3 contains 15 residues. Germline V gene sequence: CDR1 DFQATT, CDR2 SNEGSKA (reference sequence). V was clipped by 0 bases and J by 1 base, with 12 bases between them. CDR3 protein: CSARDLFATQETQYF. In DNA, the CDR3 is TGCAGTGCTAGAGATTTGTTCGCGACCCAAGAGACCCAGTACTTC.

This clonotype was seen repeatedly, ten times or more. The chain carries TRBV7-2 and TRBJ1-4; D ambiguous. The V gene's germline CDR1 is SGHTA and CDR2 FQGNSA. V was clipped by 0 bases and J by 0 bases, with 5 bases between them. CDR3 length equals 15 residues. Here the CDR3 DNA reads TGTGCCAGCAGCTTAGCGGGTGCAACTAATGAAAAACTGTTTTTT. This codes for CASSLAGATNEKLFF.

Only a few counts were recorded for this clonotype. CDR3 sequence (DNA): TGTGCCATCAACGATCCCGGGACAGGGGATGAAAAACTGTTTTTT. Amino acid sequence: CAINDPGTGDEKLFF. The J gene is TRBJ1-4, the V gene TRBV10-3; 10 bases line up with TRBD1. V trimming: 7 bases; J trimming: 6 bases; junction bases outside the gene matches: 8. Germline V CDR1 and CDR2: ENHRY, SYGVKD. The CDR3 loop spans 15 amino acids.

This clonotype turned up a few times. A much larger clonotype is one base distant, so this may be a read error. J is TRBJ2-1 and V is TRBV5-5, with TRBD1 matching over 9 bases. With the DNA end fitting TRBJ2-7 better, the J assignment may be wrong. The CDR3 is made up of 17 amino acids. Looked up from germline, CDR1 is SGHKS and CDR2 is YYEKEE (reference sequence). The CDR3 DNA reads as TGTGCCAGCAGCTTGTTGGGGACAGGGAGCTCCTACAATGAGCAGTACTTC. Translation gives CASSLLGTGSSYNEQYF.

This clonotype came up many times. This chain joins TRBV6-1 and TRBJ2-7, with D perhaps being TRBD1 or TRBD2 (5 bases each). Per the germline V gene, CDR1 is MNHNS and CDR2 is SASEGT. Trimming left V 7 bases short and J 2 bases short, with 24 bases between. The CDR3 extends over 17 amino acids. CDR3 bases: TGTGCCAGCATTCATCCGAAAACTGGGGGTCGTCCCTACGAGCAGTACTTC. Its translation is CASIHPKTGGRPYEQYF.

This clonotype was seen ten or more times. This rearrangement joins TRBV5-1 to TRBJ2-7; the match to TRBD1 covers 7 bases. CDR3 length equals 15 residues. CDR1 is SGHRS and CDR2 is YFSETQ in the germline V gene. J gave up 2 bases and V 1 base, and 6 bases lay outside the gene matches. CDR3 sequence reads: CASSLTQGEAYEQYF. The CDR3 DNA follows: TGCGCCAGCAGCTTGACCCAGGGGGAAGCCTACGAGCAGTACTTC.

This clonotype occurred a few times. The V call is TRBV4-1, the J call TRBJ2-1; TRBD1 matches 9 bases. This CDR3 contains 17 residues. The trim removed 3 bases at V and 6 bases at J, leaving 12 bases unmatched. The germline gives CDR1 MGHRA, CDR2 YSYEKL. CDR3 DNA: TGCGCCAGCAGCCATCCCAATGGGGGACAGGGACGCAATGAGCAGTTCTTC. Its translation: CASSHPNGGQGRNEQFF.

The V gene is TRBV3-1, the J gene TRBJ1-2; maybe TRBD1 (6 bases). V dropped 1 base and J dropped 10 bases, with 19 bases sitting between them. Germline CDR1 LGHDT, CDR2 YNNKEL (reference sequence). CDR3 length: 15 amino acids. CDR3 residues: CASSQGLAGAHDYTF. The CDR3 DNA reads TGTGCCAGCAGCCAAGGTCTCGCGGGGGCGCACGACTACACCTTC. The full variable domain, its missing parts supplied by reference TRBV3-1 and TRBJ1-2, is DTAVSQTPKYLVTQMGNDKSIKCEQNLGHDTMYWYKQDSKKFLKIMFSYNNKELIINETVPNRFSPKSPDKAHLNLHINSLELGDSAVYFCASSQGLAGAHDYTFGSGTRLTVV.

This clonotype occurred a few times. This rearrangement joins TRBV25-1 to TRBJ1-6; D may be TRBD1 (6 bases). Germline-derived CDR1 and CDR2 are MGHDK and SYGVNS. Deletions cut 3 bases from V and 9 bases from J, with 9 bases between. The CDR3 is 13 residues long. In DNA, the CDR3 is TGTGCCAGCAGTGAGACAGGAGGTTCACCCCTCCACTTT. This encodes CASSETGGSPLHF.

This clonotype showed up just a few times. CDR3 loop: CASSFARGLAGGETQYF. In nucleotides, the CDR3 is TGTGCCAGCAGCTTTGCTCGGGGACTAGCGGGAGGTGAGACCCAGTACTTC. The chain carries TRBV11-2 and TRBJ2-5; 15 nucleotides match TRBD2. Germline V gene data show CDR1 as SGHAT and CDR2 as FQNNGV. The V gene end was trimmed by 3 bases and the J gene end by 5 bases; junction bases not matched to a gene: 7. This CDR3 region has 17 residues. Looking up the rest from reference TRBV11-2 and TRBJ2-5 gives the full variable domain: EAGVAQSPRYKIIEKRQSVAFWCNPISGHATLYWYQQILGQGPKLLIQFQNNGVVDDSQLPKDRFSAERLKGVDSTLKIQPAKLEDSAVYLCASSFARGLAGGETQYFGPGTRLLVL.

This clonotype was recorded a few times. The chain is built from TRBV5-1 and TRBJ1-1, with D perhaps TRBD1 (5 bases). The ends were cut back, 5 bases at V and 6 bases at J, with 14 bases in the middle. Looked up from germline, CDR1 is SGHRS and CDR2 is YFSETQ. CDR3 length: 13 residues. The CDR3 coding sequence is TGCGCCAGCAGTGGGTGGGGGACCGCTGAAGCTTTCTTT. It encodes CASSGWGTAEAFF.

In its sample, this clonotype was seen many times. The chain couples TRBV4-1 to TRBJ2-7; TRBD2 agrees at 8 bases. The CDR3 sequence is 13 residues long. Germline lookup yields CDR1 MGHRA and CDR2 YSYEKL. Trimming at V came to 4 bases and at J to 5 bases, leaving 4 bases not matched to a gene. Here the CDR3 reads CASSLTGLDEQYF. The CDR3 nucleotides read TGCGCCAGCAGCCTGACGGGACTAGACGAGCAGTACTTC.

This clonotype occurred a few times. The chain combines TRBV12-3 or TRBV12-4 with TRBJ1-4; tentatively, D is TRBD1 (6 bases). CDR3 length: 15 amino acids. V gave up 3 bases and J gave up 9 bases, with 17 bases separating them. CDR3 sequence: CASSFGVTGWQKLFF. CDR3 nucleotide sequence: TGTGCCAGCAGTTTTGGTGTTACAGGGTGGCAAAAACTGTTTTTT.

This clonotype was detected many times. V usage is TRBV7-2 and J usage is TRBJ2-1; TRBD2 might be the D (6 bases). Trimming took 1 base from V and 8 from J, leaving 15 bases between them. Germline V CDR1 and CDR2: SGHTA, FQGNSA. There are 15 residues in the CDR3. CDR3 sequence (DNA): TGTGCCAGCAGCTTAGGGGCCCGGCGGGGTTATGAGCAGTTCTTC. This encodes CASSLGARRGYEQFF.

This chain connects TRBV18 to TRBJ2-2; 10 bases line up with TRBD1. Germline CDR1 is KGHSH and CDR2 is LQKENI. The CDR3 runs to 19 residues. The junction had 19 bases not matched to a gene; V was cut back by 8 bases and J by 4 bases. The CDR3: CASPLTGGILKPCTGELFF. The CDR3 nucleotides are TGTGCCAGCCCGCTGACAGGGGGCATTTTAAAGCCGTGCACCGGGGAGCTGTTTTTT.

This clonotype was observed many times. This chain joins TRBV20-1 and TRBJ2-3; 11 bases agree with TRBD2. The CDR3 totals 17 residues. From germline, CDR1 is DFQATT and CDR2 SNEGSKA (reference sequence). Trimming took 1 base from V and 1 from J; bases not matched to a gene: 7. This chain's CDR3 is CSARGPGLAVGTDTQYF. CDR3 nucleotides: TGCAGTGCTAGAGGGCCGGGACTAGCGGTGGGCACAGATACGCAGTATTTT.

This clonotype appeared a single time. A much larger clone sits a single nucleotide away, making a read error possible. The chain has TRBV7-2 and TRBJ1-5; 8 nucleotides align to TRBD1. The CDR3 runs 15 residues. Germline V gives CDR1 SGHTA, CDR2 FQGNSA. The CDR3 nucleotides are TGTGCCAGCAGCTATCGACAGGGGAGCAATCAGTCCCAGCATTTT. Residues: CASSYRQGSNQSQHF.

This chain links TRBV28 with TRBJ2-7; D is tentatively TRBD1 or TRBD2 (6 bases each). Trimming removed 6 bases from V and 0 bases from J, with 15 bases in between. This CDR3 contains 15 residues. Germline V gene lookup returns CDR1 MDHEN and CDR2 SYDVKM. The CDR3 loop reads CASRGKGGISYEQYF. CDR3 nucleotide sequence: TGTGCCAGCAGGGGAAAGGGGGGAATCTCCTACGAGCAGTACTTC.

This clonotype was found many times. CDR3 loop: CSAPSQPGSLGTQYF. CDR3 nucleotides: TGCAGTGCCCCTAGCCAGCCGGGGTCCTTGGGGACCCAGTACTTC. The chain couples TRBV20-1 to TRBJ2-5; D is possibly TRBD2 (5 bases). This CDR3 spans 15 amino acids. CDR1 is DFQATT and CDR2 is SNEGSKA in the germline V gene (reference sequence). V shed 6 bases and J shed 7 bases, with 24 bases lying between them.

This clonotype was counted ten times or more. This sequence joins TRBV6-2 or TRBV6-3 and TRBJ2-3; D is unresolved. CDR1 and CDR2 from the germline V gene are MNHEY and SVGEGT. The V and J ends lost 7 bases and 2 bases respectively, with 13 bases between them. This CDR3 has 14 amino acids. The CDR3 DNA reads TGTGCCAGCAAAGTGTGGCAGCACACAGATACGCAGTATTTT. Its translation: CASKVWQHTDTQYF.

This clonotype appeared a single time. The J gene is TRBJ2-7, the V gene TRBV7-9; tentatively, D is TRBD2 (5 bases). V lost 6 bases and J 2 bases, leaving 17 bases between the germline ends. Germline CDR1 is SEHNR and CDR2 is FQNEAQ (reference sequence). This CDR3 has 15 residues. CDR3 sequence: CASSETGKPTYEQYF. The CDR3 bases are TGTGCCAGCAGTGAGACGGGAAAACCCACCTACGAGCAGTACTTC.

Note on this clonotype: A much more abundant neighbour one base away suggests this may be a read error. This rearrangement joins TRBV20-1 to TRBJ1-6, with D possibly matching TRBD1 (6 bases). This CDR3 is 16 amino acids long. Per germline, CDR1 DFQATT and CDR2 SNEGSKA (reference sequence). DNA of the CDR3: TGCAGTGCTCGCACAGGGTCGGGCTTAAATAAGTCACCCCTCCACTTT. It specifies CSARTGSGLNKSPLHF.

The sample holds a few counts of this clonotype. DNA for the CDR3: TGTGCCAGCAGGCGTACAGGGGGCGAATATGGCTACACCTTC. Amino acid sequence: CASRRTGGEYGYTF. This chain uses TRBV6-6 with TRBJ1-2, with TRBD1 matching 9 bases. With 6 bases clipped from V and 5 bases from J, the junction kept 7 bases outside the gene matches. This CDR3 is 14 amino acids long. Germline V gene sequence: CDR1 MNHNY, CDR2 SVGAGI (reference sequence).